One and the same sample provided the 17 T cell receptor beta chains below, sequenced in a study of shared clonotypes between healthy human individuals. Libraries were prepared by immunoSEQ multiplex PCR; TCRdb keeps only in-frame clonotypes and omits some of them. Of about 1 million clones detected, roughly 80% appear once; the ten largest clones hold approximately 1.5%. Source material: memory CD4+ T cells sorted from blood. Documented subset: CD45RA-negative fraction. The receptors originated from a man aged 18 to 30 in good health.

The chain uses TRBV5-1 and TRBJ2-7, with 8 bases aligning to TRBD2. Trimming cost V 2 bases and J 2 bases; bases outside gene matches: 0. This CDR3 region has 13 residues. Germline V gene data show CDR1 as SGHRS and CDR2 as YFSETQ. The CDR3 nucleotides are TGCGCCAGCAGCTTCGGGAGGGCCTACGAGCAGTACTTC. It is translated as CASSFGRAYEQYF.

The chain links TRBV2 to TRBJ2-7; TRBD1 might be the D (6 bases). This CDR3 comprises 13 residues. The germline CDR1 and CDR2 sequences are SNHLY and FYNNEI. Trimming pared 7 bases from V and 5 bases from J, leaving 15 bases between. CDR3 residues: CASKRGNLNEQYF. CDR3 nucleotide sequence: TGTGCCAGCAAGAGGGGGAATCTGAACGAGCAGTACTTC.

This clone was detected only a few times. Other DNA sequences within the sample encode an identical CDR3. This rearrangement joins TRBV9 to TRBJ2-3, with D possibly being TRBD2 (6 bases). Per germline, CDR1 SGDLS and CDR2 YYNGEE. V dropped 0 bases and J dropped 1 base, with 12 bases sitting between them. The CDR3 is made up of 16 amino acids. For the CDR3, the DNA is TGTGCCAGCAGCGTAGGAGTGGGGGGAGGCACAGATACGCAGTATTTT. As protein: CASSVGVGGGTDTQYF.

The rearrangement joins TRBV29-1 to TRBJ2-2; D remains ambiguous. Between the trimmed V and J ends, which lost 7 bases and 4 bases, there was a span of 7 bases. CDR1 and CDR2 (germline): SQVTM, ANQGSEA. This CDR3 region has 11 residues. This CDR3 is CSARLTGELFF. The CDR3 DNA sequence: TGCAGCGCCCGACTCACCGGGGAGCTGTTTTTT.

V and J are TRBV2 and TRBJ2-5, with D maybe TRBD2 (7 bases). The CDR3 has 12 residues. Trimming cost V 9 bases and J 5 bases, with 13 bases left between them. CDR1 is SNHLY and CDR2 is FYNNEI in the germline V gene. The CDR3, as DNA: TGTGCCAGTCGCGGGGGCCGGGAGACCCAGTACTTC. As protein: CASRGGRETQYF.

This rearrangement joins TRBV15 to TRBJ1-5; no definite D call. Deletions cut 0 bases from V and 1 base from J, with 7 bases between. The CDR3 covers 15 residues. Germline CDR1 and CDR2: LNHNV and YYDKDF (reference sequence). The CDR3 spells CATSRDGLSNQPQHF. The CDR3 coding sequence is TGTGCCACCAGCAGAGACGGGTTGAGCAATCAGCCCCAGCATTTT.

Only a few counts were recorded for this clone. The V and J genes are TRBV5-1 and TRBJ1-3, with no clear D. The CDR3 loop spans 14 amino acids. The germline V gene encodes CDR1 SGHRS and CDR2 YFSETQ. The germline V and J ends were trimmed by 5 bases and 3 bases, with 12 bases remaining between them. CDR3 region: CASSDSQGGNTIYF. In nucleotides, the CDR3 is TGCGCCAGCAGTGATAGTCAAGGTGGAAACACCATATATTTT.

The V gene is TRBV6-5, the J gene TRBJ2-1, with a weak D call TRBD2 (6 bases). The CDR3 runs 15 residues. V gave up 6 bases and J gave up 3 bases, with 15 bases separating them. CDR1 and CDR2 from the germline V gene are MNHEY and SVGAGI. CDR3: CASSPIWGDYNEQFF. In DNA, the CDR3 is TGTGCCAGCAGCCCAATTTGGGGGGACTACAATGAGCAGTTCTTC.

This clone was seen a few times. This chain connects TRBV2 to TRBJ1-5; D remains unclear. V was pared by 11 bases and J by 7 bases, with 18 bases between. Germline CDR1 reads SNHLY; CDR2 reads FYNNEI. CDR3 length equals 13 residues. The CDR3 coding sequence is TGTGCCGGACGGACTACAGTTTCCCAGCCCCAGCATTTT. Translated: CAGRTTVSQPQHF.

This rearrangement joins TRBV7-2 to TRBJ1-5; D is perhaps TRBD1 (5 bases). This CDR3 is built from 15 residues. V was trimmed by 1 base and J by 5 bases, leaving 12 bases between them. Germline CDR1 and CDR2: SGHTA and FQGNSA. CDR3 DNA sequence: TGTGCCAGCAGCTTAGGGGGACCGTATTATCAGCCCCAGCATTTT. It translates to CASSLGGPYYQPQHF.

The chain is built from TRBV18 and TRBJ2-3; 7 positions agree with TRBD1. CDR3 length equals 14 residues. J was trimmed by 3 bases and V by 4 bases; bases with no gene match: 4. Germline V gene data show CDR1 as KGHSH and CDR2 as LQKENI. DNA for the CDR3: TGTGCCAGCTCACGCGGACAGGATACAGATACGCAGTATTTT. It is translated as CASSRGQDTDTQYF.

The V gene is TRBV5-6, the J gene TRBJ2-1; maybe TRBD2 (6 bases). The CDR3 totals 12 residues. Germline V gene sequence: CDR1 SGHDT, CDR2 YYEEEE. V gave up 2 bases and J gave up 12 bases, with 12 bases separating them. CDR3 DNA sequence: TGTGCCAGCAGCTTATCAGTCGGGGGGCAGTTCTTC. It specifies CASSLSVGGQFF. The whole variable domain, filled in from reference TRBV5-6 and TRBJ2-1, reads DAGVTQSPTHLIKTRGQQVTLRCSPKSGHDTVSWYQQALGQGPQFIFQYYEEEERQRGNFPDRFSGHQFPNYSSELNVNALLLGDSALYLCASSLSVGGQFFGPGTRLTVL.

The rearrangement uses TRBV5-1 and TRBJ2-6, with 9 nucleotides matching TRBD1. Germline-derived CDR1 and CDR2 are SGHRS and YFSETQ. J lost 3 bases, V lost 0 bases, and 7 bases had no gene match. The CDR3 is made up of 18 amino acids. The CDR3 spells CASSLGWDRENGANVLTF. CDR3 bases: TGCGCCAGCAGCTTGGGATGGGACAGGGAAAATGGGGCCAACGTCCTGACTTTC. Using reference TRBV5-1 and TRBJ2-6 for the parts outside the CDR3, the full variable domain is KAGVTQTPRYLIKTRGQQVTLSCSPISGHRSVSWYQQTPGQGLQFLFEYFSETQRNKGNFPGRFSGRQFSNSRSEMNVSTLELGDSALYLCASSLGWDRENGANVLTFGAGSRLTVL.

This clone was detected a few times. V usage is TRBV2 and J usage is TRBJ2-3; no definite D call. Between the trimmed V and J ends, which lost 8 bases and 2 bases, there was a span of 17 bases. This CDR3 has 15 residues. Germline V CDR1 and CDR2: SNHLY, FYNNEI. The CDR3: CASCRARPDTDTQYF. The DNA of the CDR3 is TGTGCCAGCTGTAGAGCCCGCCCTGACACAGATACGCAGTATTTT.

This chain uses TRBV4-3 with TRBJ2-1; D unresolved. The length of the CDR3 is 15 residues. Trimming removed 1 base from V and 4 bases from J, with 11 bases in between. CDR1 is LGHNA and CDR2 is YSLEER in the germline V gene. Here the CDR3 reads CASSQGLQRYNEQFF. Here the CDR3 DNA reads TGCGCCAGCAGCCAAGGGCTACAACGTTACAATGAGCAGTTCTTC.

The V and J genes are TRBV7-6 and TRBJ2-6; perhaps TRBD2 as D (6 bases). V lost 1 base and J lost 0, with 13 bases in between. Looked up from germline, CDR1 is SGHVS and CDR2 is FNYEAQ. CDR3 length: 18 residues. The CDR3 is CASSLGAGLSSGANVLTF. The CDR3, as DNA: TGTGCCAGCAGCTTAGGGGCGGGACTGAGCTCTGGGGCCAACGTCCTGACTTTC.

In DNA form, the CDR3 reads TGTGCCAGCTCACGAGACAGGGATGGCTACACCTTC. It specifies CASSRDRDGYTF. The chain carries TRBV18 and TRBJ1-2; 7 bases agree with TRBD1. Germline lookup yields CDR1 KGHSH and CDR2 LQKENI. J gave up 6 bases and V 4 bases, and 2 bases lay outside the gene matches. CDR3 length: 12 residues.